There are a few counts of the clone carrying this TCR beta chain. The sample originates from a study of T cells in Graves' hyperthyroidism and ophthalmopathy. V was pared by 3 bases and J by 5 bases, with 16 bases between. Germline CDR1 KGHSH, CDR2 LQKENI. There are 15 residues in the CDR3. The investigators amplified TCR beta CDR3 regions from RNA transcripts. The HTBI primer set served for first-round RT-PCR of the TCR CDR3. TCRdb processed the multiplex PCR reads anew with MiXCR; each CDR3 protein has one entry. The sample records around 600,000 distinct CDR3 sequences, more than 15% being singletons. Each 10 ml fresh peripheral blood draw supplied the PBMCs.

Source material: blood. This chain uses TRBV18 with TRBJ1-1; weak D call: TRBD1 (5 bases). The sequence derives from a woman aged 40 to 50 with Graves' ophthalmopathy. CDR3 in DNA: TGTGCCAGCTCACCTCTAAACGGGGGACGGACTGAAGCTTTCTTT. This gives the protein CASSPLNGGRTEAFF.